These 13 T cell receptor beta chains came from one sample sequenced in a study of cytomegalovirus exposure and HLA in healthy donors. The PCR employed 60 Vbeta primers together with 13 Jbeta primers. Some clones are missing from TCRdb's copy, which holds only in-frame ones; the method was immunoSEQ multiplex PCR. Of approximately 170,000 clones listed, 85% were seen once; the top ten hold 1%. The sample taken for sequencing was PBMCs. These TCRs come from a boy aged 2 to 9 in good health and CMV-seronegative.

V and J are TRBV30 and TRBJ1-2; TRBD1 matches 8 bases. V gave up 3 bases and J gave up 3 bases; unmatched junction bases: 6. This CDR3 has 14 amino acids. CDR1 is GTSNPN, CDR2 SVGIG, per germline (reference sequence). CDR3 residues: CAWRLGQGHYGYTF. CDR3 nucleotides: TGTGCCTGGAGGCTAGGACAGGGCCACTATGGCTACACCTTC.

The CDR3 sequence: CASSYRQGGNIQYF. CDR3 DNA: TGTGCCAGCAGTTACAGGCAGGGGGGAAACATTCAGTACTTC. This chain joins TRBV6-5 and TRBJ2-4; the D gene is possibly TRBD1 (7 bases). V lost 2 bases to trimming and J lost 6 bases, with 11 bases between them. The CDR3 is 14 residues long. CDR1 and CDR2 from the germline V gene are MNHEY and SVGAGI.

The CDR3 region is CASSPLRDRNNQPQHF. DNA of the CDR3: TGTGCCAGCAGTCCATTACGGGACAGAAACAATCAGCCCCAGCATTTT. The chain is built from TRBV27 and TRBJ1-5; TRBD1 agrees at 7 bases. The V segment lost 5 bases and the J segment 3 bases; nucleotides outside the gene matches: 10. Germline lookup yields CDR1 MNHEY and CDR2 SMNVEV (reference sequence). The length of the CDR3 is 16 residues.

This clone is a singleton in its sample. The V gene is TRBV7-8, the J gene TRBJ2-7; 7 positions agree with TRBD1. This CDR3 has 17 amino acids. J was trimmed by 3 bases and V by 3 bases; bases with no gene match: 14. From germline, CDR1 is SGHVS and CDR2 FQNEAQ. CDR3 residues: CASSFRRVTGSIYEQYV. CDR3 DNA sequence: TGTGCCAGCAGCTTCAGGCGAGTGACAGGGAGTATCTACGAGCAGTACGTC.

The V and J genes are TRBV29-1 and TRBJ2-1; D is undetermined. V was pared by 3 bases and J by 0 bases, with 6 bases between. Germline V gene sequence: CDR1 SQVTM, CDR2 ANQGSEA. There are 13 residues in the CDR3. CDR3 region: CSVEVSSYNEQFF. CDR3 coding DNA: TGCAGCGTTGAGGTGAGCTCCTACAATGAGCAGTTCTTC.

The chain carries TRBV2 and TRBJ2-4; D is perhaps TRBD2 (5 bases). Trimming removed 6 bases from V and 2 bases from J, with 14 bases in between. This CDR3 spans 15 amino acids. The germline CDR1 and CDR2 sequences are SNHLY and FYNNEI. The CDR3 here is CASRHEGPTKNIQYF. CDR3 in DNA: TGTGCCAGCAGGCATGAGGGCCCAACCAAAAACATTCAGTACTTC.

J is TRBJ2-5 and V is TRBV4-1; D perhaps matches TRBD1 (6 bases). CDR1 is MGHRA, CDR2 YSYEKL, per germline. CDR3 size: 14 residues. Trimming cost V 1 base and J 6 bases, with 12 bases left between them. In DNA form, the CDR3 reads TGCGCCAGCAGCCAAGTACAGGGTGCTAAGACCCAGTACTTC. This codes for CASSQVQGAKTQYF.

The rearrangement links TRBV29-1 to TRBJ1-1, with D tentatively TRBD1 (5 bases). Per germline, CDR1 SQVTM and CDR2 ANQGSEA. Trimming shortened V by 3 bases and J by 0 bases, and 8 bases separated the two germline ends. This CDR3 comprises 13 residues. The DNA for the CDR3 is TGCAGCGTTGAGACAGCCCTGAACACTGAAGCTTTCTTT. Translating it yields CSVETALNTEAFF.

This clone turned up a few times. The CDR3 DNA reads TGTGCCAGCAGCCAAGATTGGACTAGCGGGGTCAATGAGCAGTTCTTC. As protein: CASSQDWTSGVNEQFF. This rearrangement joins TRBV4-2 to TRBJ2-1; 12 positions agree with TRBD2. With 0 bases clipped from V and 6 bases from J, the junction kept 3 bases outside the gene matches. The germline V gene has CDR1 LGHNA and CDR2 YNFKEQ. CDR3 length equals 16 residues.

This rearrangement joins TRBV5-1 to TRBJ1-1, with 8 bases matching TRBD1. The CDR3 has 14 amino acids. The ends lost 4 bases at V and 1 base at J; junction bases unmatched: 3. Looked up from germline, CDR1 is SGHRS and CDR2 is YFSETQ. The CDR3: CASSHGQGNTEAFF. The CDR3 coding sequence is TGCGCCAGCAGCCACGGACAGGGGAACACTGAAGCTTTCTTT.

The J gene is TRBJ2-5, the V gene TRBV5-4; 7 nucleotides line up with TRBD1. The length of the CDR3 is 13 residues. V trimming: 4 bases; J trimming: 3 bases; junction bases outside the gene matches: 3. Germline assignment: CDR1 SGHNT and CDR2 YYREEE (reference sequence). The CDR3 region has the DNA TGTGCCAGCAGCCCCGGACAGGAAGAGACCCAGTACTTC. It translates to CASSPGQEETQYF.

The CDR3 protein is CASTRQGAEAFF. Written as DNA, the CDR3 is TGTGCCAGCACCCGACAGGGGGCTGAAGCTTTCTTT. The chain recombines TRBV28 with TRBJ1-1, with 9 bases lining up with TRBD1. V dropped 7 bases and J dropped 6; count of bases not matched to a gene: 3. Germline loops: CDR1 MDHEN, CDR2 SYDVKM. The CDR3 loop spans 12 amino acids.

This clone occurred a few times. The rearrangement joins TRBV6-5 to TRBJ2-5, with 11 bases lining up with TRBD2. There are 14 residues in the CDR3. Germline-derived CDR1 and CDR2 are MNHEY and SVGAGI. After removal of 8 bases from V and 4 bases from J, the junction contained 6 bases not matched to a gene. DNA for the CDR3: TGTGCCAGCGGGGGGACTAGCGGTTTAGAGACCCAGTACTTC. It yields the protein CASGGTSGLETQYF.